The clone carrying this T cell receptor beta chain has a handful of counts. The antigen is not known. TCRdb re-called the reads through MiXCR, storing one row per CDR3 protein. Seen here are around 430,000 distinct CDR3 sequences, 40% to 50% observed once, and the top ten hold around 45%. Per the germline V gene, CDR1 is SEHNR and CDR2 is FQNEAQ (reference sequence). This CDR3 is built from 15 residues. Trimming removed 5 bases from V and 6 bases from J; junction bases left unmatched: 6. This specimen belongs to a study of T cell repertoires in cytomegalovirus infection. About the study: Use of recently identified HLA-C-restricted and well-studied HLA-B-restricted CMV epitopes was part of the study. Public TCR beta signatures were indicative of both CMV infection and a matching HLA type. Study-wide results and limits: HLA-C-restricted CMV-specific TCR beta clonotypes prevailed in the ex vivo response. Cumulated frequencies of public TCR beta families served to identify carriers of CMV plus the relevant HLA.

The J gene is TRBJ2-2, the V gene TRBV7-9, with 10 bases identical to TRBD1. The sample in question was cultured PBMCs, obtained from culture after CMV antigen stimulation. The sequence was obtained from a human donor in good health (CMV status not recorded). Some clones in this sample may be carry-over from other donors' samples. CDR3 loop: CASSTTTGGSGELFF. Here the CDR3 DNA reads TGTGCCAGCAGCACCACGACAGGGGGCTCCGGGGAGCTGTTTTTT.